This TCR beta chain was documented in a study of CD8 T cells in Susac syndrome. The T cells that were sequenced for TCR beta were CD8+ and CD4+ cells from blood. Each multiple sclerosis control was a treatment-naive patient with relapsing-remitting disease that was either stable or active. Random hexamers were used to reverse transcribe 0.5 to 1 ug of RNA. Amplification of TCR beta CDR3 across 54 Vbeta and 13 Jbeta was performed with immunoSEQ multiplex PCR. TCRdb recomputed calls from the immunoSEQ multiplex PCR reads with MiXCR, one row per CDR3 protein. The data show 150,000 to 200,000 distinct CDR3 sequences, with roughly 94% seen just once and roughly 0.1% held by the top ten. The sequence came from a human donor with multiple sclerosis. Sequencing was done on a sample of CD4+ T cells from PBMCs.

CDR3 loop: CASSILAGGGNEQFF. DNA of the CDR3: TGTGCCAGCAGTATACTAGCGGGAGGTGGCAATGAGCAGTTCTTC. The V call is TRBV12-3 or TRBV12-4, the J call TRBJ2-1; 12 positions match TRBD2. Germline trimming cut 5 bases from V and 6 bases from J; bases unmatched to any gene: 5. CDR3 length equals 15 residues.